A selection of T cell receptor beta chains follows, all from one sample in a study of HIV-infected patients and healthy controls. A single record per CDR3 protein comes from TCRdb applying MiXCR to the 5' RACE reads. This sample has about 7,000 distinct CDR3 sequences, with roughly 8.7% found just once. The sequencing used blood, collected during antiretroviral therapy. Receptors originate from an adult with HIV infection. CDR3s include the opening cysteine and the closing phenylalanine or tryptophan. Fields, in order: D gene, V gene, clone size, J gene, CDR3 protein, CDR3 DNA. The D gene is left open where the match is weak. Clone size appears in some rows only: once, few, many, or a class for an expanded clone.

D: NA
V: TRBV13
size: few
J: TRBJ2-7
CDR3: CASERRGVYEQYF
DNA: TGTGCCAGCGAGCGAAGAGGGGTCTACGAGCAGTACTTC

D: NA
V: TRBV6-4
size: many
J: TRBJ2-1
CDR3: CASSEKGENEQFF
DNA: TGTGCCAGCAGTGAGAAGGGGGAGAATGAGCAGTTCTTC

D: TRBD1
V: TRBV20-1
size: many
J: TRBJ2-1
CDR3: CSAGQGASSRNEQFF
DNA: TGCAGTGCTGGACAGGGGGCCTCCTCTAGGAATGAGCAGTTCTTC

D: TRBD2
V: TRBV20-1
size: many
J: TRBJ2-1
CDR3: CSASARGTYNEQFF
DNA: TGCAGTGCTTCGGCGCGGGGGACGTACAATGAGCAGTTCTTC

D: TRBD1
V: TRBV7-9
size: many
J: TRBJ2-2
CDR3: CASSASQGSPGELFF
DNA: TGTGCCAGCAGCGCTTCACAGGGGTCCCCCGGGGAGCTGTTTTTT

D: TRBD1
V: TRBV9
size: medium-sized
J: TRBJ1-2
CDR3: CASSVGDRGPNGYTF
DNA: TGTGCCAGCAGCGTAGGGGACAGGGGGCCGAATGGCTACACCTTC

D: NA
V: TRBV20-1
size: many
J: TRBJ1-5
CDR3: CSAPRDYNQPQHF
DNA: TGCAGTGCTCCTCGGGATTACAATCAGCCCCAGCATTTT

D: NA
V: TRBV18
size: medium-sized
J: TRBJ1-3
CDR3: CASSPGRSFSGNTIYF
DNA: TGTGCCAGCTCACCGGGACGGAGCTTCTCGGGAAACACCATATATTTT

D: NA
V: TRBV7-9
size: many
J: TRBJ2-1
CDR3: CASSLAMNEQFF
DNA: TGTGCCAGCAGCTTAGCTATGAATGAGCAGTTCTTC

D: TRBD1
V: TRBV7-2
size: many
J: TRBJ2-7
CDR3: CASTLAGTGLYEQYF
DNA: TGTGCCAGCACCCTTGCCGGGACAGGACTCTACGAGCAGTACTTC

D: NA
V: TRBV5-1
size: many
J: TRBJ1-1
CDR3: CASSLSGANTEAFF
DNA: TGCGCCAGCAGCTTATCAGGGGCAAACACTGAAGCTTTCTTT

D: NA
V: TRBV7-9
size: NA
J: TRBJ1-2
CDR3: CASSLGREDYGYTF
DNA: TGTGCCAGCAGCTTAGGCAGGGAGGACTATGGCTACACCTTC

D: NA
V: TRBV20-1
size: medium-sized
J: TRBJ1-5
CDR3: CSARGGASSPNQPQHF
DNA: TGCAGTGCTAGAGGTGGGGCGAGTTCCCCGAATCAGCCCCAGCATTTT

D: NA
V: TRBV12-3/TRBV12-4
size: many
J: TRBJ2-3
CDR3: CASSQVPNTDTQYF
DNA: TGTGCCAGCAGCCAGGTGCCCAACACAGATACGCAGTATTTT

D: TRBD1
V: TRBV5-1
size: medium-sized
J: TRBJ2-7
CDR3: CASRFGTDLSYEQYF
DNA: TGCGCCAGCAGATTTGGGACAGACCTCTCCTACGAGCAGTACTTC

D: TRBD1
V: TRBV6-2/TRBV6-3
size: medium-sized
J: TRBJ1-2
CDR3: CASSYSGQGPQYTF
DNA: TGTGCCAGCAGTTACTCCGGACAGGGGCCTCAATACACCTTC

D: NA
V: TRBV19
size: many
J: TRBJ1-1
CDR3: CASSSGTTEAFF
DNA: TGTGCCAGTAGTAGCGGGACGACTGAAGCTTTCTTT

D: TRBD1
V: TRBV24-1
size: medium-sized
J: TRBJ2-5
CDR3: CATSDYETGSMETQYF
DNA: TGTGCCACCAGTGATTACGAGACAGGGTCGATGGAGACCCAGTACTTC

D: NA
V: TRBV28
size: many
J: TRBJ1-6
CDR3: CASSLPAPPPLHF
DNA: TGTGCCAGCAGTTTACCGGCTCCGCCACCCCTCCACTTT

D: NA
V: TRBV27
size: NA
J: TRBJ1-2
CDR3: CASSFNTGAYGYTF
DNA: TGTGCCAGCAGTTTTAACACCGGGGCCTATGGCTACACCTTC

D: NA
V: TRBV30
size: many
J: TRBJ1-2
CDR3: CAWSPGTLYGYTF
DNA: TGTGCCTGGTCTCCAGGGACCCTCTATGGCTACACCTTC

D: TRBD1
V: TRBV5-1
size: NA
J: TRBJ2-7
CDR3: CASSLGQGSEQYF
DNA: TGCGCCAGCAGCTTGGGACAGGGAAGCGAGCAGTACTTC

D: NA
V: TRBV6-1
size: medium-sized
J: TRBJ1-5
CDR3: CASSETGSNQPQHF
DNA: TGTGCCAGCAGTGAAACTGGATCCAATCAGCCCCAGCATTTT

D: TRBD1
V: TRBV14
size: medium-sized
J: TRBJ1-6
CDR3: CASSQGNQGAFALNSPLHF
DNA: TGTGCCAGCAGCCAAGGAAATCAGGGGGCGTTCGCCCTAAATTCACCCCTCCACTTT

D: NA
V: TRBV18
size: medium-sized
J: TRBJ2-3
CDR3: CASSPALEWGTDTQYF
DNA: TGTGCCAGCTCACCAGCACTAGAGTGGGGCACAGATACGCAGTATTTT

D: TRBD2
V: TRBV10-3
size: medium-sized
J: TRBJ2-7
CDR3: CAISEDGGAYEQYF
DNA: TGTGCCATCAGTGAGGACGGGGGGGCCTACGAGCAGTACTTC

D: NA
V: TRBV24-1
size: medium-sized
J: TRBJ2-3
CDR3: CATSGWDNLGTDTQYF
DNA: TGTGCCACCAGTGGCTGGGACAACCTGGGCACAGATACGCAGTATTTT